Below are 17 T cell receptor beta chains sequenced from a single sample in a study of shared clonotypes between healthy human individuals. Naive CD8 cells lacked CD45RO, underwent positive selection for CCR7 and left out terminally differentiated effector memory CD45RA+ cells. Method: immunoSEQ multiplex PCR; TCRdb's copy keeps in-frame clones and lacks some. The repertoire holds around 2,000,000 clones, with about 95% as singletons. The specimen was naive CD8+ T cells sorted from blood. These receptors came from a young man in good health.

The CDR3 coding sequence is TGTGCCAGCAGCTTAGTCTCACAGGGAGAGTACTTC. This codes for CASSLVSQGEYF. The V call is TRBV11-2, the J call TRBJ2-5, with TRBD1 as a possible D gene (6 bases). The V gene's germline CDR1 is SGHAT and CDR2 FQNNGV. This CDR3 contains 12 residues. Trimming took 1 base from V and 12 from J, leaving 12 bases between them.

The V and J genes are TRBV6-5 and TRBJ2-2; D not resolved. Trimming left V 4 bases short and J 6 bases short, with 15 bases between. This CDR3 has 15 amino acids. Germline V lookup: CDR1 MNHEY, CDR2 SVGAGI. For the CDR3, the DNA is TGTGCCAGCAGTTCCTATGCAATCGGCGCCGGGGAGCTGTTTTTT. This encodes CASSSYAIGAGELFF.

CDR3 coding DNA: TGTGCCAGCAGCACTGACCGGGACAGGGTGGGATCACCCCTCCACTTT. Amino acids: CASSTDRDRVGSPLHF. V usage is TRBV13 and J usage is TRBJ1-6, with 9 bases aligning to TRBD1. CDR1 PRHDT and CDR2 FYEKMQ come from the germline V gene (reference sequence). The ends lost 5 bases at V and 10 bases at J; junction bases unmatched: 12. This CDR3 comprises 16 residues.

A single count supports this clone. The chain combines TRBV9 with TRBJ2-1; 12 bases are shared with TRBD2. Germline lookup yields CDR1 SGDLS and CDR2 YYNGEE. The length of the CDR3 is 14 residues. V was pared by 3 bases and J by 7 bases, with 2 bases of the junction left unmatched. In DNA, the CDR3 is TGTGCCAGCAGCGGGACTAGCGGGGAAAATGAGCAGTTCTTC. Translated, it gives CASSGTSGENEQFF.

In the case of this clone: The junction departs from germline at one end; a sequencing error may be responsible. Other DNA sequences in this specimen translate into the identical CDR3. This rearrangement joins TRBV29-1 to TRBJ1-2, with no clear D. The CDR3 runs 9 residues. Germline CDR1 and CDR2: SQVTM and ANQGSEA. CDR3 region: CSVDYGYTF. The DNA of the CDR3 is TGCAGCGTTGACTACGGCTACACCTTC. The entire variable domain, with the rest obtained from reference TRBV29-1 and TRBJ1-2, is as follows: SAVISQKPSRDICQRGTSLTIQCQVDSQVTMMFWYRQQPGQSLTLIATANQGSEATYESGFVIDKFPISRPNLTFSTLTVSNMSPEDSSIYLCSVDYGYTFGSGTRLTVV.

CDR3 nucleotide sequence: TGTGCCAGCAAAATTAGCGGGGGCCTTTCCTACGAGCAGTACTTC. The encoded protein is CASKISGGLSYEQYF. The chain links TRBV27 to TRBJ2-7; 9 nucleotides align to TRBD2. The CDR3 has 15 amino acids. Trimming removed 7 bases from V and 1 base from J; junction bases left unmatched: 8. Germline V gene sequence: CDR1 MNHEY, CDR2 SMNVEV (reference sequence).

On this clone itself: This specimen includes other DNA sequences encoding the same CDR3. The rearrangement joins TRBV10-1 to TRBJ2-1; TRBD1 is a possible D gene (6 bases). Germline CDR1 is WNHNN and CDR2 is SYGVQD (reference sequence). The CDR3 has 14 residues. Trimming pared 3 bases from V and 0 bases from J, leaving 6 bases between. The CDR3 spells CASSEGGSYNEQFF. DNA of the CDR3: TGCGCCAGCAGTGAAGGGGGCTCCTACAATGAGCAGTTCTTC.

The rearrangement uses TRBV28 and TRBJ1-2; no reliable D call. The germline V gene has CDR1 MDHEN and CDR2 SYDVKM. The CDR3 length is 13 residues. Trimming shortened V by 3 bases and J by 4 bases, and 9 bases separated the two germline ends. CDR3 sequence: CASSLDLLYGYTF. The DNA for the CDR3 is TGTGCCAGCAGTTTGGACTTGCTCTATGGCTACACCTTC.

Points on this clone: Other DNA sequences in the same sample also yield this CDR3. The chain carries TRBV7-6 and TRBJ2-5; D unresolved. V lost 5 bases and J 4 bases, leaving 5 bases between the germline ends. Per the germline V gene, CDR1 is SGHVS and CDR2 is FNYEAQ. The CDR3 contains 11 residues. The CDR3 bases are TGTGCCAGCAGCCCAGGAGAGACCCAGTACTTC. As protein: CASSPGETQYF.

The genes are TRBV4-1 and TRBJ2-1; weak D call: TRBD1 (6 bases). This CDR3 has 15 amino acids. Between the trimmed V and J ends, which lost 4 bases and 1 base, there was a span of 11 bases. The germline gives CDR1 MGHRA, CDR2 YSYEKL. The CDR3 bases are TGCGCCAGCAGCCTTACAGGGTCGTCCTACAATGAGCAGTTCTTC. Translation: CASSLTGSSYNEQFF.

The sample holds one count of this clone. The rearrangement links TRBV14 to TRBJ1-1; 7 bases line up with TRBD1. CDR1 and CDR2 from the germline V gene are SGHDN and FVKESK. With 5 bases clipped from V and 0 bases from J, the junction kept 9 bases outside the gene matches. The CDR3 has 16 amino acids. This chain's CDR3 is CASSYWTGLMNTEAFF. In DNA form, the CDR3 reads TGTGCCAGCAGCTACTGGACAGGCCTAATGAACACTGAAGCTTTCTTT. Full variable domain (remainder filled in from reference TRBV14 and TRBJ1-1): EAGVTQFPSHSVIEKGQTVTLRCDPISGHDNLYWYRRVMGKEIKFLLHFVKESKQDESGMPNNRFLAERTGGTYSTLKVQPAELEDSGVYFCASSYWTGLMNTEAFFGQGTRLTVV.

This chain joins TRBV7-9 and TRBJ2-2, with a weak D call TRBD1 (6 bases). This CDR3 is 16 amino acids long. The V and J ends lost 1 base and 1 base respectively, with 10 bases between them. The germline V gene encodes CDR1 SEHNR and CDR2 FQNEAQ (reference sequence). CDR3 region: CASSLGRQENTGELFF. CDR3 nucleotides: TGTGCCAGCAGCTTAGGGAGACAGGAGAACACCGGGGAGCTGTTTTTT.

The rearrangement uses TRBV7-9 and TRBJ2-3; no firm D call. Trimming removed 5 bases from V and 3 bases from J, with 9 bases in between. The germline gives CDR1 SEHNR, CDR2 FQNEAQ (reference sequence). This CDR3 comprises 13 residues. CDR3 nucleotide sequence: TGTGCCAGCAGCCCACCGGAGACAGATACGCAGTATTTT. This translates into CASSPPETDTQYF.

In this sample, this clone turned up once. This chain connects TRBV7-9 to TRBJ1-2; 7 bases fit TRBD1. Germline trimming cut 7 bases from V and 4 bases from J; bases unmatched to any gene: 9. The germline V gene encodes CDR1 SEHNR and CDR2 FQNEAQ (reference sequence). The CDR3 has 14 residues. The CDR3 region is CASTQGGAFYGYTF. CDR3 DNA: TGTGCCAGCACCCAGGGGGGCGCCTTCTATGGCTACACCTTC.

Here the CDR3 reads CASRPLGGQPQHF. CDR3 nucleotides: TGTGCCAGCAGACCCCTGGGGGGACAGCCCCAGCATTTT. J is TRBJ1-5 and V is TRBV28; maybe TRBD1 (5 bases). Trimming left V 6 bases short and J 7 bases short, with 13 bases between. Germline assignment: CDR1 MDHEN and CDR2 SYDVKM. This CDR3 has 13 amino acids.

CDR3 nucleotide sequence: TGTGCCAGCAGCGGGGCCCCGGGCAATGAGCAGTTCTTC. This translates into CASSGAPGNEQFF. The gene calls are TRBV13 and TRBJ2-1; D is possibly TRBD1 (5 bases). Deletions cut 5 bases from V and 6 bases from J, with 11 bases between. The CDR3 contains 13 residues. Germline V gives CDR1 PRHDT, CDR2 FYEKMQ (reference sequence).

The CDR3 DNA sequence: TGTGCCAGCAGTTTTAGATCGGACCCGAGGGTCTACGAGCAGTACTTC. Its protein product is CASSFRSDPRVYEQYF. This chain links TRBV27 with TRBJ2-7; D possibly corresponds to TRBD2 (5 bases). CDR3 length: 16 residues. The V and J ends lost 3 bases and 3 bases respectively, with 18 bases between them. The germline V gene has CDR1 MNHEY and CDR2 SMNVEV (reference sequence).